Listed below are T cell receptor beta chains from one sample, sequenced in a study of T-cell reconstitution after alpha-beta-depleted transplantation in children. TCRdb reprocessed the PCR reads with MiXCR, giving one entry per CDR3 protein. Here the sample spans hundreds of thousands of distinct CDR3 sequences, 15% to 20% being singletons. The starting material was PBMCs, mostly from graft donor cells, obtained 360 days after TCRalphabeta/CD19-depleted stem cell transplant. The source of these receptors is a male patient aged 2-10 years who had a stem cell transplant for acute lymphoblastic leukemia, so the T cells may come from the graft donor. Both conserved end residues are trimmed from each CDR3. The D gene is left open where the match is weak.

TRBJ2-5 11 TRBD2 TRBV12-3/TRBV12-4 ASTLSGRETQY
TRBJ2-5 11 TRBD1 TRBV29-1 SVGQGFQETQY
TRBJ1-1 13 TRBD1 TRBV5-6 ASSLAGTGETEAF
TRBJ2-7 12 NA TRBV28 ASRKGGEGYEQY
TRBJ2-1 14 TRBD1 TRBV7-9 ASSLADRGINNEQF
TRBJ1-2 13 TRBD1 TRBV12-3/TRBV12-4 ASSLPGQGRSGYT
TRBJ2-1 14 TRBD2 TRBV20-1 SAPGLAGAYYNEQF
TRBJ2-7 12 TRBD2 TRBV29-1 SVEAMRGTREQY
TRBJ2-5 13 NA TRBV7-9 ASSLALGSQETQY
TRBJ2-1 12 NA TRBV6-5 ASSYSYPNNEQF
TRBJ2-7 12 NA TRBV28 ASTLQASSYEQY
TRBJ2-2 11 NA TRBV4-1 ASRGEGGGELF
TRBJ1-3 10 NA TRBV12-3/TRBV12-4 ASSFDGNTIY
TRBJ2-2 13 NA TRBV28 ASSFRGPRDGELF
TRBJ1-1 9 TRBD1 TRBV6-5 ASRTGPEAF
TRBJ2-1 10 NA TRBV30 AWRTAYNEQF
TRBJ2-1 11 NA TRBV7-9 ASSPDYHNEQF
TRBJ1-2 11 NA TRBV28 ASSLGANYGCT
TRBJ2-1 13 NA TRBV20-1 SAKPPGMGYNEQF
TRBJ1-3 12 NA TRBV12-5 ASGHFRSGNTIY
TRBJ2-3 17 TRBD2 TRBV5-4 ASSLAGTSCWSSTDTQY
TRBJ2-7 9 NA TRBV28 ATGTSYEQY
TRBJ2-3 13 NA TRBV2 ASSEDISSTDTQY
TRBJ2-5 14 TRBD2 TRBV7-2 ASSIGTRRAGETQY